Given below is one TCR beta chain in context. Its antigen is undetermined. Naive CD8 cells comprised CD45RO-negative, CCR7-positively selected cells, excluding terminally differentiated effector memory CD45RA+ cells. Libraries were prepared by immunoSEQ multiplex PCR; TCRdb keeps only in-frame clonotypes and omits some of them. Seen here are about 2.1 million clones, roughly 95% observed once, and the top ten hold around 1.8%. These data originate in a study of shared clonotypes between healthy human individuals. CDR1 is SGHTA and CDR2 is FQGNSA in the germline V gene. The germline V and J ends were trimmed by 1 base and 0 bases, with 18 bases remaining between them. CDR3 size: 18 residues. Overall study findings and caveats: Genetic and exposure-history diversity was limited by the small donor number.

The chain joins TRBV7-2 to TRBJ2-5; D not certain. The sequencing sample was made of naive CD8+ T cells from PBMCs. The origin of this receptor is a man in his late teens or twenties in good health. Some clones in this sample may be carry-over from other donors' samples. The DNA for the CDR3 is TGTGCCAGCAGCTTAGGGGTAGTTGCAGGAAAAAACCAAGAGACCCAGTACTTC. Its protein is CASSLGVVAGKNQETQYF. The entire variable domain, with the rest obtained from reference TRBV7-2 and TRBJ2-5, is as follows: GAGVSQSPSNKVTEKGKDVELRCDPISGHTALYWYRQSLGQGLEFLIYFQGNSAPDKSGLPSDRFSAERTGGSVSTLTIQRTQQEDSAVYLCASSLGVVAGKNQETQYFGPGTRLLVL.